What follows are 8 T cell receptor beta chains derived from one specimen sequenced in a study of blood T cell repertoires in COVID-19. The method was immunoSEQ multiplex PCR; TCRdb's version includes in-frame clones alone and lacks a portion of them. Of roughly 100,000 clones listed, more than 70% are singletons. The specimen was peripheral blood. These receptors were taken from a human donor in a cohort sampled during active COVID-19.

The V call is TRBV7-2, the J call TRBJ1-6; 12 nucleotides agree with TRBD1. Germline trimming cut 4 bases from V and 14 bases from J; bases unmatched to any gene: 3. Germline V gene lookup returns CDR1 SGHTA and CDR2 FQGNSA. CDR3 length: 13 residues. CDR3 loop: CASSSGTGGTLHF. CDR3 nucleotide sequence: TGTGCCAGCAGCTCAGGGACAGGGGGCACCCTCCACTTT.

This chain joins TRBV5-4 and TRBJ1-2, with TRBD1 matching over 9 bases. Germline V gene sequence: CDR1 SGHNT, CDR2 YYREEE (reference sequence). This CDR3 comprises 14 residues. V dropped 4 bases and J dropped 2; count of bases not matched to a gene: 3. The CDR3 protein is CASSLGTGNYGYTF. DNA for the CDR3: TGTGCCAGCAGCCTAGGGACAGGGAACTATGGCTACACCTTC.

J is TRBJ2-5 and V is TRBV2; 11 nucleotides match TRBD2. The CDR3 covers 16 residues. In germline, CDR1 is SNHLY, CDR2 FYNNEI. V was pared by 8 bases and J by 0 bases, with 8 bases of the junction left unmatched. CDR3 residues: CASQPPLAGDQETQYF. CDR3 DNA sequence: TGTGCCAGCCAACCCCCACTAGCGGGGGACCAAGAGACCCAGTACTTC.

The chain has TRBV28 and TRBJ2-2; no reliable D call. There are 14 residues in the CDR3. The V and J ends lost 7 bases and 6 bases respectively, with 15 bases between them. Germline values: CDR1 MDHEN, CDR2 SYDVKM. CDR3 loop: CASTQTNGPGELFF. DNA for the CDR3: TGTGCCAGCACCCAGACCAATGGGCCCGGGGAGCTGTTTTTT.

V gene TRBV30 combines with J gene TRBJ2-5; D gene uncertain. The CDR3 loop spans 15 amino acids. Trimming removed 0 bases from V and 5 bases from J, with 16 bases in between. Germline lookup yields CDR1 GTSNPN and CDR2 SVGIG (reference sequence). The CDR3, as DNA: TGTGCCTGGAGTGTACGAGGCACCCTCTTGGAGACCCAGTACTTC. Protein sequence: CAWSVRGTLLETQYF.

With regard to this clone: A read error is possible here, since a much larger clone lies one base away. The CDR3, as DNA: TGTGCCAGCAGCTTAGACAGTACAGATACGCAGTATTTT. Protein sequence: CASSLDSTDTQYF. This sequence joins TRBV11-2 and TRBJ2-3; no clear D. Germline assignment: CDR1 SGHAT and CDR2 FQNNGV. The CDR3 has 13 residues. Trimming cost V 0 bases and J 3 bases, with 4 bases left between them.

The chain links TRBV29-1 to TRBJ1-3; D ambiguous. Germline V gene lookup returns CDR1 SQVTM and CDR2 ANQGSEA. V was cut by 4 bases and J by 0 bases, with 10 bases left in between. The CDR3 sequence is 14 residues long. Written as DNA, the CDR3 is TGCAGCGTTGCCCTAGAAAACTCTGGAAACACCATATATTTT. Protein product: CSVALENSGNTIYF.

This clone was seen a single time. The genes are TRBV5-8 and TRBJ1-4; D gene ambiguous. V was trimmed by 0 bases and J by 7 bases, leaving 4 bases between them. The CDR3 sequence is 12 residues long. Germline V gives CDR1 SGHTS, CDR2 YDEGEE. CDR3 sequence (DNA): TGTGCCAGCAGCTTGGACGGTGAAAAACTGTTTTTT. Translating gives CASSLDGEKLFF.